These 19 T cell receptor beta chains share one sample of origin, sequenced in a study of CD4 T cells in relation to SARS-CoV-2 and coronaviruses. These receptors' antigens are unknown. Assay: immunoSEQ multiplex PCR; the TCRdb copy retains only in-frame clones and omits some. The sample lists about 47,000 clones; over 70% were seen once. The sequenced sample consisted of naive CD4+ T cells from PBMCs, cultured in vitro. Subset meaning: naive CD4+ T cells isolated by negative enrichment. Receptor source: an adult with COVID-19.

V usage is TRBV3-1 (or the pseudogene TRBV3-2) and J usage is TRBJ2-1, with 9 bases aligning to TRBD2. V shed 7 bases, J shed 4 bases, and the junction held 2 bases outside the gene matches. Per the germline V gene, CDR1 is LGHDT and CDR2 is YNNKEL (reference sequence). This CDR3 has 13 amino acids. CDR3 loop: CASMTSGYNEQFF. In DNA form, the CDR3 reads TGTGCCAGCATGACTAGCGGATACAATGAGCAGTTCTTC.

This chain joins TRBV19 and TRBJ1-5, with 9 bases aligning to TRBD1. The J segment lost 2 bases and the V segment lost 5 bases, leaving 1 base of the junction unmatched. Per the germline V gene, CDR1 is LNHDA and CDR2 is SQIVND (reference sequence). The CDR3 loop spans 14 amino acids. The CDR3 DNA follows: TGTGCCAGTAGTTGGACAGGGGGCAATCAGCCCCAGCATTTT. Its protein is CASSWTGGNQPQHF.

This clone was seen only once. The chain carries TRBV28 and TRBJ1-2, with 7 bases lining up with TRBD1. Trimming took 6 bases from V and 2 from J; bases not matched to a gene: 6. CDR3 length: 14 amino acids. Germline lookup yields CDR1 MDHEN and CDR2 SYDVKM. This CDR3 is CASSRWGQNYGYTF. The DNA for the CDR3 is TGTGCCAGCAGCCGGTGGGGACAGAACTATGGCTACACCTTC.

The chain is built from TRBV28 and TRBJ1-2; tentatively, D is TRBD1 (5 bases). V lost 5 bases and J 10 bases, leaving 20 bases between the germline ends. Per germline, CDR1 MDHEN and CDR2 SYDVKM. CDR3 length: 14 residues. CDR3 residues: CASSPTGTIDYYTF. Here the CDR3 DNA reads TGTGCCAGCAGTCCAACCGGGACTATTGATTACTACACCTTC.

The V and J genes are TRBV28 and TRBJ2-5, with D hard to call. Trimming removed 10 bases at V and 3 bases at J, with 15 bases between. In germline, CDR1 is MDHEN, CDR2 SYDVKM. The CDR3 runs to 13 residues. CDR3 nucleotides: TGTGCCACCCTACCCCGGGCGGAAGAGACCCAGTACTTC. This translates into CATLPRAEETQYF.

The rearrangement links TRBV5-4 to TRBJ2-7, with TRBD1 as a possible D gene (6 bases). Trimming removed 0 bases at V and 0 bases at J, with 7 bases between. The CDR3 totals 14 residues. Germline-derived CDR1 and CDR2 are SGHNT and YYREEE (reference sequence). The CDR3 coding sequence is TGTGCCAGCAGCTTGGGGGGGCTCTCCTACGAGCAGTACTTC. This codes for CASSLGGLSYEQYF. The variable domain in full, with the rest retrieved from reference TRBV5-4 and TRBJ2-7, is ETGVTQSPTHLIKTRGQQVTLRCSSQSGHNTVSWYQQALGQGPQFIFQYYREEENGRGNFPPRFSGLQFPNYSSELNVNALELDDSALYLCASSLGGLSYEQYFGPGTRLTVT.

A few counts support this clone. The rearrangement joins TRBV30 to TRBJ1-2, with D uncertain. V was shortened by 1 base and J by 7 bases, with 10 bases between the two germline ends. This CDR3 contains 12 residues. The germline V gene encodes CDR1 GTSNPN and CDR2 SVGIG (reference sequence). CDR3 sequence: CAWSGPSSGYTF. The CDR3 nucleotides read TGTGCCTGGAGTGGCCCGTCTAGTGGCTACACCTTC.

V is TRBV27 and J is TRBJ2-7, with TRBD2 matching 9 bases. The germline V gene has CDR1 MNHEY and CDR2 SMNVEV (reference sequence). With 6 bases clipped from V and 6 bases from J, the junction kept 9 bases outside the gene matches. The CDR3 is 14 residues long. As DNA, the CDR3 is TGTGCCAGCAGGGCTAGCGGGAAACTGCGCGAGCAGTACTTC. It translates to CASRASGKLREQYF.

The V gene is TRBV6-5, the J gene TRBJ2-7, with TRBD1 matching over 9 bases. V was clipped by 6 bases and J by 10 bases; unmatched bases: 16. The CDR3 runs to 15 residues. Germline CDR1 is MNHEY and CDR2 is SVGAGI. The CDR3 sequence: CASSRGTGTIRGQYF. The DNA of the CDR3 is TGTGCCAGCAGCCGCGGGACAGGGACGATACGAGGACAGTACTTC.

The chain is built from TRBV18 and TRBJ2-1; perhaps TRBD2 as D (6 bases). V lost 0 bases and J 2 bases, leaving 11 bases between the germline ends. Germline loops: CDR1 KGHSH, CDR2 LQKENI. This CDR3 contains 16 residues. CDR3 protein: CASSPPGGVPYNEQFF. The DNA of the CDR3 is TGTGCCAGCTCACCACCGGGGGGAGTCCCCTACAATGAGCAGTTCTTC.

The table lists this clone with a count of one. V gene TRBV2 combines with J gene TRBJ1-4; 8 nucleotides line up with TRBD1. The CDR3 extends over 16 amino acids. Germline V gene sequence: CDR1 SNHLY, CDR2 FYNNEI. J was trimmed by 4 bases and V by 3 bases; bases with no gene match: 7. CDR3 amino acids: CASSEGAGGFNEKLFF. Here the CDR3 DNA reads TGTGCCAGCAGTGAGGGGGCAGGGGGCTTTAATGAAAAACTGTTTTTT.

V and J are TRBV24-1 and TRBJ2-1; 7 nucleotides agree with TRBD2. The CDR3 contains 15 residues. Trimming removed 4 bases from V and 0 bases from J; junction bases left unmatched: 2. Germline CDR1 and CDR2: KGHDR and SFDVKD. CDR3 coding DNA: TGTGCCACCAGTGAATGGGGGGGCTCCTACAATGAGCAGTTCTTC. Residues: CATSEWGGSYNEQFF.

The chain uses TRBV7-2 and TRBJ2-2, with D possibly TRBD2 on 5 matching bases. V lost 8 bases and J 0 bases, leaving 7 bases between the germline ends. The length of the CDR3 is 13 residues. Germline V gives CDR1 SGHTA, CDR2 FQGNSA. The CDR3 DNA reads TGTGCCAGCCGAGCGGCGAACACCGGGGAGCTGTTTTTT. Its translation: CASRAANTGELFF.

CDR3: CASSPRGKSGNQPQHF. The CDR3 coding sequence is TGTGCCAGCAGTCCGAGGGGTAAATCGGGCAATCAGCCCCAGCATTTT. This sequence joins TRBV2 and TRBJ1-5; possibly TRBD1 for D (5 bases). V was trimmed by 5 bases and J by 2 bases, leaving 16 bases between them. CDR1 SNHLY and CDR2 FYNNEI come from the germline V gene. CDR3 length: 16 residues.

CDR3 protein: CASSLGQGPSPLHF. The CDR3 bases are TGTGCCAGCAGCTTAGGGCAGGGTCCTTCACCCCTCCACTTT. The chain employs TRBV7-9 and TRBJ1-6; possibly TRBD1 for D (5 bases). Germline CDR1 and CDR2: SEHNR and FQNEAQ (reference sequence). V lost 1 base, J lost 9 bases, and 10 bases lay in between. This CDR3 comprises 14 residues. Together with reference TRBV7-9 and TRBJ1-6, the CDR3 gives the full variable domain: DTGVSQNPRHKITKRGQNVTFRCDPISEHNRLYWYRQTLGQGPEFLTYFQNEAQLEKSRLLSDRFSAERPKGSFSTLEIQRTEQGDSAMYLCASSLGQGPSPLHFGNGTRLTVT.

This clone showed up just a few times. The gene calls are TRBV28 and TRBJ2-1; D is perhaps TRBD1 (6 bases). Trimming took off 3 bases at V and 5 bases at J, with 8 bases between the two ends. Germline V gene data show CDR1 as MDHEN and CDR2 as SYDVKM. This CDR3 has 13 amino acids. This CDR3 is CASSFYRDNEQFF. The CDR3 region has the DNA TGTGCCAGCAGTTTTTACAGGGACAATGAGCAGTTCTTC.

The V and J genes are TRBV27 and TRBJ2-1; 7 bases agree with TRBD1. Germline trimming cut 4 bases from V and 3 bases from J; bases unmatched to any gene: 9. This CDR3 is built from 16 residues. Germline assignment: CDR1 MNHEY and CDR2 SMNVEV (reference sequence). The CDR3 loop reads CASSSRQGFNYNEQFF. CDR3 nucleotide sequence: TGTGCCAGCAGTTCAAGACAGGGTTTTAACTACAATGAGCAGTTCTTC.

The sample holds a few counts of this clone. The chain links TRBV29-1 to TRBJ1-2; D remains unclear. The CDR3 is made up of 11 amino acids. Germline V gene lookup returns CDR1 SQVTM and CDR2 ANQGSEA. V gave up 0 bases and J gave up 8 bases, with 7 bases separating them. The CDR3 nucleotides are TGCAGCGTTGAAGACGGGATAGGCTACACCTTC. This translates into CSVEDGIGYTF. Using reference TRBV29-1 and TRBJ1-2 for the parts outside the CDR3, the full variable domain is SAVISQKPSRDICQRGTSLTIQCQVDSQVTMMFWYRQQPGQSLTLIATANQGSEATYESGFVIDKFPISRPNLTFSTLTVSNMSPEDSSIYLCSVEDGIGYTFGSGTRLTVV.

The V gene is TRBV12-2, the J gene TRBJ2-2; TRBD2 is the table's D call and was not checked against the DNA. TRBV12-2 is a listed pseudogene. The CDR3 loop spans 16 amino acids. The chain's CDR3 is CASRQVSGRAIGELFF. The CDR3, as DNA: TGTGCAAGTCGCCAAGTAAGCGGGAGGGCCATCGGGGAGCTGTTTTTT.